This TCR beta chain derives from a study of Graves' ophthalmopathy and Graves' hyperthyroidism. Study results and caveats: Using 13 signatures, a model distinguished ophthalmopathy from stable hyperthyroidism, reaching about 90% sensitivity and 81.08% specificity.

TCR beta CDR3 amplification used RNA transcripts. HTBI-primed first-round RT-PCR preceded second-round multiplex PCR. Using its own MiXCR run on the multiplex PCR reads, TCRdb lists one record per CDR3 protein. The repertoire holds about 740,000 distinct CDR3 sequences, with roughly 40% as singletons. This clonotype was seen at least ten times. What it binds is not known. Between the trimmed V and J ends, which lost 8 bases and 0 bases, there was a span of 16 bases. The CDR3 consists of 14 residues. The germline gives CDR1 SQVTM, CDR2 ANQGSEA. Patients with other autoimmune diseases, uncontrolled infections, pregnancy or lactation were excluded. The starting material, 8 to 10 ml of fresh peripheral blood, provided the PBMCs.

The sequence was collected from an adult man with Graves' ophthalmopathy. The V gene is TRBV29-1, the J gene TRBJ1-1; TRBD1 might be the D (6 bases). The specimen was peripheral blood. The CDR3 here is CSFIRQGLNTEAFF. As DNA, the CDR3 is TGCAGCTTTATCCGGCAGGGGCTGAACACTGAAGCTTTCTTT.